This is a list of T cell receptor beta chains from one sample in a study of blood T cell repertoires in COVID-19. The repertoire was sequenced with immunoSEQ multiplex PCR; TCRdb's copy has only in-frame clones and lacks some. Here the sample spans a few hundred thousand clones, approximately 89% being singletons. The sample taken for sequencing was peripheral blood. The receptors shown here come from a woman aged 55-69 years with COVID-19, enrolled during active disease. The CDR3 runs from the conserved cysteine through the conserved F or W. The D gene is left open where the match is weak. Expanded clones get a size class; other rows say once, few or many, or leave the size out.

NA	NA	TRBV7-9	TRBJ1-2	CASSLEFGGRDGYTF	TGTGCCAGCAGCTTAGAATTTGGGGGCAGGGATGGCTACACCTTC
NA	TRBD1	TRBV2	TRBJ2-7	CASNILPGQGNEQYF	TGTGCCAGCAACATCCTACCGGGACAGGGGAACGAGCAGTACTTC
NA	TRBD2	TRBV6-6	TRBJ2-3	CASSLSRERGRYTDTQYF	TGTGCCAGCAGTCTATCGAGGGAGCGGGGGAGATACACAGATACGCAGTATTTT
NA	TRBD1	TRBV6-5	TRBJ1-5	CASWTGPNQPQHF	TGTGCCAGCTGGACAGGGCCTAATCAGCCCCAGCATTTT
few	TRBD1	TRBV7-8	TRBJ2-1	CASRGGQGSDEQFF	TGTGCCAGCAGAGGGGGACAGGGGAGCGATGAGCAGTTCTTC
once	TRBD1	TRBV5-5	TRBJ1-4	CASSLGQGVTNEKLFF	TGTGCCAGCAGCCTGGGACAGGGGGTGACTAATGAAAAACTGTTTTTT
NA	NA	TRBV19	TRBJ1-6	CASRNSGGDSPLHF	TGTGCCAGTCGGAACTCCGGAGGGGATTCACCCCTCCACTTT
NA	TRBD2	TRBV18	TRBJ2-5	CASSPYGGLADQETQYF	TGTGCCAGCTCCCCCTACGGAGGACTAGCGGACCAAGAGACCCAGTACTTC
NA	TRBD1	TRBV19	TRBJ1-1	CASSIDRANTEAFF	TGTGCCAGTAGTATCGACAGGGCGAACACTGAAGCTTTCTTT
few	NA	TRBV4-2	TRBJ1-4	CASSPSTRGSGEKLFF	TGTGCCAGCAGCCCGTCAACACGGGGGTCGGGTGAAAAACTGTTTTTT
NA	NA	TRBV7-8	TRBJ2-7	CASSLGQGNHEQYF	TGTGCCAGCAGCTTAGGCCAGGGTAACCACGAGCAGTACTTC
NA	NA	TRBV7-2	TRBJ1-1	CASSFLGHPNTEAFF	TGTGCCAGCAGCTTCCTGGGACATCCGAACACTGAAGCTTTCTTT
NA	NA	TRBV18	TRBJ1-2	CASSPDSREDGYTF	TGTGCCAGCTCACCCGACTCGCGGGAGGATGGCTACACCTTC
once	TRBD2	TRBV7-9	TRBJ2-7	CASSALTSGGDSEQYF	TGTGCCAGCAGCGCCCTCACTAGCGGGGGGGACTCCGAGCAGTACTTC
NA	TRBD1	TRBV5-1	TRBJ2-1	CASSWGTDYNEQFF	TGCGCCAGCAGCTGGGGGACAGATTACAATGAGCAGTTCTTC
NA	TRBD1	TRBV18	TRBJ2-5	CASSLVTGGSETQYF	TGTGCCAGCTCACTCGTGACAGGGGGTAGCGAGACCCAGTACTTC
NA	NA	TRBV19	TRBJ1-3	CATSGPGNTIYF	TGTGCCACTTCTGGCCCTGGAAACACCATATATTTT
NA	TRBD1	TRBV9	TRBJ1-2	CASSVQGGGYTF	TGTGCCAGCAGCGTACAGGGGGGCGGCTACACCTTC
NA	NA	TRBV6-5	TRBJ2-7	CASSYATGSYEQYF	TGTGCCAGCAGTTACGCGACAGGCTCCTACGAGCAGTACTTC
NA	NA	TRBV30	TRBJ2-3	CAWSKAGTDTQYF	TGTGCCTGGAGCAAGGCGGGCACAGATACGCAGTATTTT